The T cell receptor beta chain under discussion was sequenced for a study of blood T cell repertoires in COVID-19. Repertoires were generated with immunoSEQ multiplex PCR, while TCRdb's copy carries only in-frame clones and drops some. The sample records over 200,000 clones, roughly nine tenths being singletons. The origin of this receptor is a man between 60 and 70 years old who had recovered from COVID-19. The sequencing input was peripheral blood.

The CDR3 DNA sequence: TGCGCCAGCAGGCCTAACGAAGCGACCGGTGGCTACACCTTC. Its protein is CASRPNEATGGYTF. The chain is built from TRBV5-1 and TRBJ1-2; D not certain. The germline V gene encodes CDR1 SGHRS and CDR2 YFSETQ. CDR3 length: 14 residues. Trimming shortened V by 5 bases and J by 7 bases, and 18 bases separated the two germline ends.